Listed here are 8 T cell receptor beta chains from one sample, sequenced in a study of graft-versus-host responses after intestinal transplantation. These receptors have no identified antigens. Clones were read by immunoSEQ multiplex PCR, and TCRdb kept only the in-frame ones, dropping some. The repertoire holds about 71,000 clones, with about 90% as singletons. Sample: unstimulated CD8+ T cells sorted from spleen or lymph node cells, taken before intestinal transplant. All receptors derive from a human donor who received an intestinal transplant.

This clone was counted only a few times. This chain joins TRBV5-6 and TRBJ2-7; 10 bases line up with TRBD1. The CDR3 is 15 amino acids. With 4 bases clipped from V and 3 bases from J, the junction kept 7 bases outside the gene matches. Germline loops: CDR1 SGHDT, CDR2 YYEEEE. CDR3 sequence: CASSPSTGGLYEQYF. Written as DNA, the CDR3 is TGTGCCAGCAGCCCCTCGACAGGGGGCCTCTACGAGCAGTACTTC.

CDR3 in DNA: TGTGCCAGCAGCTGGGGGGGCAAAAGCTACGAGCAGTACTTC. Translated, it gives CASSWGGKSYEQYF. This chain links TRBV7-9 with TRBJ2-7; a possible D gene is TRBD2 (7 bases). The CDR3 is 14 residues long. CDR1 is SEHNR and CDR2 is FQNEAQ in the germline V gene (reference sequence). V was cut by 4 bases and J by 3 bases, with 13 bases left in between.

The V and J genes are TRBV10-2 and TRBJ1-2; possibly TRBD1 for D (6 bases). Between the trimmed V and J ends, which lost 2 bases and 7 bases, there was a span of 11 bases. Germline CDR1 and CDR2: WSHSY and SAAADI. The CDR3 sequence is 13 residues long. The CDR3 bases are TGCGCCAGCAGTGAGGACAGGTGGTTTGGCTACACCTTC. Its translation is CASSEDRWFGYTF.

This chain joins TRBV19 and TRBJ1-6; 7 positions match TRBD1. The germline CDR1 and CDR2 sequences are LNHDA and SQIVND (reference sequence). J lost 0 bases, V lost 4 bases, and 3 bases had no gene match. The CDR3 runs 16 residues. CDR3 DNA: TGTGCCAGTAGTAGGGGACAGAGCTCCTATAATTCACCCCTCCACTTT. Amino acid sequence: CASSRGQSSYNSPLHF.

For the CDR3, the DNA is TGCGCCAGCAGCCAGACGACAGGCGGCGGCACAGATACGCAGTATTTT. Translating gives CASSQTTGGGTDTQYF. The chain links TRBV4-1 to TRBJ2-3, with D possibly matching TRBD1 (6 bases). CDR1 MGHRA and CDR2 YSYEKL come from the germline V gene. This CDR3 spans 16 amino acids. V lost 3 bases and J 1 base, leaving 14 bases between the germline ends.

The chain uses TRBV10-2 and TRBJ2-7; tentative D call: TRBD1 (6 bases). Trimming removed 7 bases at V and 2 bases at J, with 12 bases between. Germline values: CDR1 WSHSY, CDR2 SAAADI. The CDR3 covers 13 residues. This CDR3 is CASMQGQTYEQYF. The CDR3 region has the DNA TGCGCCAGCATGCAAGGACAGACCTACGAGCAGTACTTC.

The CDR3 region is CASSDTNYGYTF. DNA for the CDR3: TGTGCCAGCAGCGACACCAACTATGGCTACACCTTC. The chain combines TRBV7-8 with TRBJ1-2; D unresolved. V was pared by 5 bases and J by 2 bases, with 6 bases between. Germline V gives CDR1 SGHVS, CDR2 FQNEAQ. There are 12 residues in the CDR3.

This clone showed up just once. CDR3 sequence (DNA): TGCGCCAGCAGCCAAGATCCCGGCATCGGGACTGAAGCTTTCTTT. Residues: CASSQDPGIGTEAFF. The chain links TRBV4-1 to TRBJ1-1; D not resolved. CDR3 length: 15 amino acids. Germline-derived CDR1 and CDR2 are MGHRA and YSYEKL. Trimming cost V 0 bases and J 5 bases, with 13 bases left between them.